Presented here are 32 T cell receptor beta chains from one specimen sequenced in a study of shared clonotypes between healthy human individuals. TCRdb's copy holds only in-frame clones and misses some; the assay was immunoSEQ multiplex PCR. The sample has roughly 1.5 million clones; approximately 98% are singletons. Sequenced input: naive CD4+ T cells sorted from blood. Noted subset: CD45RA+ positively selected. The receptors originated from a man younger than 45 in good health.

This chain links TRBV5-1 with TRBJ2-1, with D maybe TRBD2 (6 bases). The CDR3 is made up of 15 amino acids. Trimming stripped 0 bases from V and 2 bases from J, with 9 bases between. Germline V CDR1 and CDR2: SGHRS, YFSETQ. DNA for the CDR3: TGCGCCAGCAGCTTGGGCGGGAATCCCTACAATGAGCAGTTCTTC. Residues: CASSLGGNPYNEQFF.

The chain is built from TRBV9 and TRBJ1-2; a possible D gene is TRBD1 (6 bases). The germline gives CDR1 SGDLS, CDR2 YYNGEE. The CDR3 covers 15 residues. V dropped 0 bases and J dropped 5 bases, with 14 bases sitting between them. The CDR3 here is CASSVAGGARYGYTF. In DNA form, the CDR3 reads TGTGCCAGCAGCGTAGCTGGGGGGGCGCGATATGGCTACACCTTC.

DNA of the CDR3: TGTGCCAGCAGTGATCCGCCTAATAGCTATGGCTACACCTTC. It encodes CASSDPPNSYGYTF. V and J are TRBV6-4 and TRBJ1-2; D is unclear. CDR3 length: 14 residues. CDR1 is MRHNA, CDR2 SNTAGT, per germline. The V end lost 3 bases, the J end lost 4 bases, and 12 bases lay between the germline ends.

CDR3 sequence (DNA): TGTGCCAGCAGTGAAAGGGGACTTCTAGCGGCCTACAATGAGCAGTTCTTC. Protein sequence: CASSERGLLAAYNEQFF. This chain uses TRBV2 with TRBJ2-1, with 7 bases lining up with TRBD2. This CDR3 has 17 residues. CDR1 is SNHLY and CDR2 is FYNNEI in the germline V gene. V shed 2 bases and J 2 bases; nucleotides not matched to a gene: 9.

The J gene is TRBJ2-7, the V gene TRBV7-2; D remains ambiguous. V gave up 5 bases and J gave up 1 base, with 9 bases separating them. Germline V gives CDR1 SGHTA, CDR2 FQGNSA. CDR3 length: 13 amino acids. This CDR3 reads CASSGGASYEQYF. CDR3 DNA: TGTGCCAGCAGCGGTGGAGCTTCCTACGAGCAGTACTTC. The full variable domain, rest sourced from reference TRBV7-2 and TRBJ2-7, is GAGVSQSPSNKVTEKGKDVELRCDPISGHTALYWYRQSLGQGLEFLIYFQGNSAPDKSGLPSDRFSAERTGGSVSTLTIQRTQQEDSAVYLCASSGGASYEQYFGPGTRLTVT.

The J gene is TRBJ2-2, the V gene TRBV27; TRBD2 agrees at 12 bases. The CDR3 length is 19 residues. Germline CDR1 reads MNHEY; CDR2 reads SMNVEV (reference sequence). With 1 base clipped from V and 0 bases from J, the junction kept 6 bases outside the gene matches. As DNA, the CDR3 is TGTGCCAGCAGTTTATTTGGACTAGCGGGATCCGCGAACACCGGGGAGCTGTTTTTT. It translates to CASSLFGLAGSANTGELFF.

The rearrangement links TRBV15 to TRBJ2-3, with 7 bases lining up with TRBD2. The V gene end was trimmed by 0 bases and the J gene end by 11 bases; junction bases not matched to a gene: 5. The CDR3 sequence is 13 residues long. Germline CDR1 is LNHNV and CDR2 is YYDKDF (reference sequence). For the CDR3, the DNA is TGTGCCACCAGCAGAGATGAGGGCGGGAGGCAGTATTTT. Encoded protein: CATSRDEGGRQYF.

This chain joins TRBV30 and TRBJ2-1; 10 bases are shared with TRBD2. CDR3 length: 15 residues. Germline CDR1 and CDR2: GTSNPN and SVGIG (reference sequence). Trimming took 0 bases from V and 3 from J; bases not matched to a gene: 2. CDR3 sequence reads: CAWSVLAGVYNEQFF. The CDR3 nucleotides read TGTGCCTGGAGTGTGCTAGCGGGGGTCTACAATGAGCAGTTCTTC.

The chain is built from TRBV19 and TRBJ2-3, with 7 bases lining up with TRBD1. CDR3 length: 16 amino acids. The junction had 14 bases not matched to a gene; V was cut back by 5 bases and J by 6 bases. The germline V gene encodes CDR1 LNHDA and CDR2 SQIVND (reference sequence). CDR3 in DNA: TGTGCCAGTAGTCGATTACCGGGACAGCGTGCCGATACGCAGTATTTT. Translated: CASSRLPGQRADTQYF.

The rearrangement uses TRBV11-2 and TRBJ2-7; D perhaps matches TRBD2 (5 bases). The CDR3 length is 15 residues. Between the trimmed V and J ends, which lost 5 bases and 3 bases, there was a span of 17 bases. Germline CDR1 reads SGHAT; CDR2 reads FQNNGV. CDR3 sequence: CASSPTRGRYYEQYF. CDR3 DNA sequence: TGTGCCAGCAGCCCTACCCGAGGGCGCTACTACGAGCAGTACTTC.

This clone was observed a single time. The chain combines TRBV5-4 with TRBJ1-5; D possibly corresponds to TRBD1 (6 bases). The length of the CDR3 is 14 residues. Germline V gene sequence: CDR1 SGHNT, CDR2 YYREEE (reference sequence). The V gene lost 9 bases and the J gene lost 3 bases, with 16 bases spanning the gap. The CDR3 loop is CANRARDNNQPQHF. DNA of the CDR3: TGTGCCAACAGGGCCAGGGATAACAATCAGCCCCAGCATTTT.

J is TRBJ2-7 and V is TRBV2; perhaps TRBD1 as D (6 bases). Per the germline V gene, CDR1 is SNHLY and CDR2 is FYNNEI. This CDR3 is built from 13 residues. V was trimmed by 6 bases and J by 7 bases, leaving 16 bases between them. This CDR3 is CASRTRPGTEQYF. CDR3 DNA sequence: TGTGCCAGCAGAACCCGCCCCGGGACAGAGCAGTACTTC.

As concerns this clone: Other DNA sequences in the sample encode the same CDR3. The chain uses TRBV5-1 and TRBJ2-5; D gene uncertain. The germline gives CDR1 SGHRS, CDR2 YFSETQ. Between the trimmed V and J ends, which lost 2 bases and 5 bases, there was a span of 10 bases. This CDR3 is 13 amino acids long. This chain's CDR3 is CASSFGVEETQYF. The CDR3 DNA sequence: TGCGCCAGCAGCTTTGGGGTTGAGGAGACCCAGTACTTC.

This chain connects TRBV4-3 to TRBJ2-3; no clear D. Trimming took off 1 base at V and 10 bases at J, with 15 bases between the two ends. This CDR3 is built from 14 residues. From germline, CDR1 is LGHNA and CDR2 YSLEER. CDR3 protein: CASSQGPHSDSQYF. The CDR3 DNA reads TGCGCCAGCAGCCAAGGACCGCATAGTGATTCGCAGTATTTT.

Here the CDR3 DNA reads TGTGCCAGCAGCCGTTCGGGACAGGGTCTTAGATACGAGCAGTACTTC. Translated: CASSRSGQGLRYEQYF. The chain is built from TRBV28 and TRBJ2-7; 9 bases line up with TRBD1. V trimming: 6 bases; J trimming: 4 bases; junction bases outside the gene matches: 13. The CDR3 totals 16 residues. CDR1 and CDR2 (germline): MDHEN, SYDVKM.

This chain uses TRBV30 with TRBJ2-6; D is unresolved. The CDR3 is made up of 15 amino acids. Germline loops: CDR1 GTSNPN, CDR2 SVGIG (reference sequence). V shed 4 bases and J shed 3 bases, with 13 bases lying between them. Written as DNA, the CDR3 is TGTGCCTGGACCCCCGGCGGTGGTGGGGCCAACGTCCTGACTTTC. Amino acid sequence: CAWTPGGGGANVLTF.

The chain carries TRBV5-4 and TRBJ2-1; unclear D gene. The germline gives CDR1 SGHNT, CDR2 YYREEE (reference sequence). The CDR3 extends over 12 amino acids. V was clipped by 4 bases and J by 9 bases, with 11 bases between them. DNA of the CDR3: TGTGCCAGCAGCCCCTCCGATTCTGAGCAGTTCTTC. This translates into CASSPSDSEQFF.

A note on this clone: Additional DNA sequences in this sample encode the identical CDR3. The V gene is TRBV6-1, the J gene TRBJ2-2; the match to TRBD2 covers 13 bases. Losses at the gene ends were 4 bases for V and 7 bases for J; bases not matched to a gene: 0. Germline values: CDR1 MNHNS, CDR2 SASEGT. There are 14 residues in the CDR3. The CDR3 nucleotides read TGTGCCAGCAGTGGACTAGCGGGAGGCGGGGAGCTGTTTTTT. Amino acids: CASSGLAGGGELFF.

This clone was observed once. V gene TRBV19 combines with J gene TRBJ2-5; 8 bases are a match to TRBD1. Germline V gene sequence: CDR1 LNHDA, CDR2 SQIVND (reference sequence). The CDR3 is 14 residues long. Trimming cost V 6 bases and J 6 bases; bases outside gene matches: 9. The CDR3 sequence is CASSPGQGGQTQYF. The CDR3 DNA is TGTGCCAGTAGCCCCGGACAGGGAGGTCAGACCCAGTACTTC. The variable domain in full, completed from reference TRBV19 and TRBJ2-5, reads DGGITQSPKYLFRKEGQNVTLSCEQNLNHDAMYWYRQDPGQGLRLIYYSQIVNDFQKGDIAEGYSVSREKKESFPLTVTSAQKNPTAFYLCASSPGQGGQTQYFGPGTRLLVL.

The chain joins TRBV10-3 to TRBJ1-2; 7 bases line up with TRBD1. Germline CDR1 is ENHRY and CDR2 is SYGVKD. The junction had 6 bases not matched to a gene; V was cut back by 6 bases and J by 8 bases. This CDR3 has 12 amino acids. CDR3: CAIRTDRDGYTF. CDR3 DNA sequence: TGTGCCATCAGAACAGACAGGGACGGCTACACCTTC.

CDR3 in DNA: TGTGCCAGCAGTGAAGCCTCGATGGGGACGAGGAGCGAAGCTTTCTTT. Translating gives CASSEASMGTRSEAFF. The chain combines TRBV2 with TRBJ1-1; tentatively, D is TRBD1 (5 bases). Germline V gene data show CDR1 as SNHLY and CDR2 as FYNNEI. The CDR3 has 16 amino acids. The ends were cut back, 0 bases at V and 8 bases at J, with 19 bases in the middle.

V usage is TRBV6-5 and J usage is TRBJ2-7; 9 bases match TRBD1. Germline V gives CDR1 MNHEY, CDR2 SVGAGI. This CDR3 spans 15 amino acids. Trimming removed 5 bases from V and 5 bases from J; junction bases left unmatched: 10. CDR3 DNA sequence: TGTGCCAGCAGTCAAGGGACAGGGAGATACGACGAGCAGTACTTC. Its translation: CASSQGTGRYDEQYF.

V usage is TRBV14 and J usage is TRBJ1-1, with D perhaps TRBD1 (5 bases). This CDR3 comprises 15 residues. The germline CDR1 and CDR2 sequences are SGHDN and FVKESK. Trimming shortened V by 0 bases and J by 7 bases, and 15 bases separated the two germline ends. The CDR3 spells CASSQDRTGLGEAFF. CDR3 DNA: TGTGCCAGCAGCCAAGATCGGACGGGGCTAGGTGAAGCTTTCTTT. Full variable domain (missing parts from reference TRBV14 and TRBJ1-1): EAGVTQFPSHSVIEKGQTVTLRCDPISGHDNLYWYRRVMGKEIKFLLHFVKESKQDESGMPNNRFLAERTGGTYSTLKVQPAELEDSGVYFCASSQDRTGLGEAFFGQGTRLTVV.

This sequence joins TRBV28 and TRBJ2-7, with TRBD1 matching over 9 bases. This CDR3 region has 15 residues. V lost 4 bases and J lost 2; bases outside the gene matches: 6. Germline V gene data show CDR1 as MDHEN and CDR2 as SYDVKM. CDR3 sequence reads: CASSSWTGAAYEQYF. The CDR3 bases are TGTGCCAGCAGTTCTTGGACAGGGGCTGCCTACGAGCAGTACTTC.

CDR3 in amino acids: CASSVGGQTLRGYEQYF. For the CDR3, the DNA is TGTGCCAGCAGCGTTGGGGGACAGACCCTTCGGGGGTACGAGCAGTACTTC. The chain carries TRBV9 and TRBJ2-7; a weak D match, TRBD1 (7 bases). The germline V gene encodes CDR1 SGDLS and CDR2 YYNGEE. V lost 2 bases and J lost 4, with 22 bases in between. This CDR3 is 17 amino acids long.

Note on this clone: Other DNA sequences within the sample encode an identical CDR3. The genes are TRBV19 and TRBJ1-2; 8 bases agree with TRBD1. V lost 5 bases and J lost 4; bases outside the gene matches: 3. Germline CDR1 and CDR2: LNHDA and SQIVND (reference sequence). CDR3 length: 13 residues. The CDR3 DNA reads TGTGCCAGTAGTCGTACAGGGGGCTATGGCTACACCTTC. Translated, it gives CASSRTGGYGYTF. Based on the CDR3 plus reference TRBV19 and TRBJ1-2, the full variable domain is DGGITQSPKYLFRKEGQNVTLSCEQNLNHDAMYWYRQDPGQGLRLIYYSQIVNDFQKGDIAEGYSVSREKKESFPLTVTSAQKNPTAFYLCASSRTGGYGYTFGSGTRLTVV.

The chain employs TRBV5-4 and TRBJ2-1; the match to TRBD2 covers 13 bases. Germline CDR1 reads SGHNT; CDR2 reads YYREEE (reference sequence). The CDR3 is 14 amino acids. The trim removed 9 bases at V and 7 bases at J, leaving 7 bases unmatched. The CDR3 is CAILAGGPGNEQFF. The DNA of the CDR3 is TGTGCCATACTAGCGGGAGGGCCTGGGAATGAGCAGTTCTTC. The full variable domain, in which reference TRBV5-4 and TRBJ2-1 provide the parts outside the CDR3, is ETGVTQSPTHLIKTRGQQVTLRCSSQSGHNTVSWYQQALGQGPQFIFQYYREEENGRGNFPPRFSGLQFPNYSSELNVNALELDDSALYLCAILAGGPGNEQFFGPGTRLTVL.

The V and J genes are TRBV5-6 and TRBJ2-7; 7 bases fit TRBD2. The CDR3 runs to 13 residues. J was trimmed by 3 bases and V by 2 bases; bases with no gene match: 2. Germline V CDR1 and CDR2: SGHDT, YYEEEE. CDR3 nucleotide sequence: TGTGCCAGCAGCTTAGGACTAGACTACGAGCAGTACTTC. Amino acids: CASSLGLDYEQYF.

This clone was seen just once. The rearrangement joins TRBV10-2 to TRBJ1-3; D is possibly TRBD1 (6 bases). The germline V gene has CDR1 WSHSY and CDR2 SAAADI. Between the trimmed V and J ends, which lost 3 bases and 0 bases, there was a span of 12 bases. The CDR3 runs to 16 residues. CDR3 sequence (DNA): TGCGCCAGCAGTGATGGGCAGGGGTACTCTGGAAACACCATATATTTT. Amino acid sequence: CASSDGQGYSGNTIYF.

V is TRBV18 and J is TRBJ2-7, with TRBD1 as a possible D gene (6 bases). Germline CDR1 is KGHSH and CDR2 is LQKENI. CDR3 size: 13 residues. Trimming removed 3 bases at V and 6 bases at J, with 12 bases between. In nucleotides, the CDR3 is TGTGCCAGCTCACCCGCCCCAGGGGTCGAGCAGTACTTC. The encoded protein is CASSPAPGVEQYF. The entire variable domain, with the rest obtained from reference TRBV18 and TRBJ2-7, is as follows: NAGVMQNPRHLVRRRGQEARLRCSPMKGHSHVYWYRQLPEEGLKFMVYLQKENIIDESGMPKERFSAEFPKEGPSILRIQQVVRGDSAAYFCASSPAPGVEQYFGPGTRLTVT.

The V call is TRBV7-8, the J call TRBJ1-4, with 10 bases that match TRBD1. V shed 1 base and J 13 bases; nucleotides not matched to a gene: 12. Germline V gene sequence: CDR1 SGHVS, CDR2 FQNEAQ. This CDR3 contains 16 residues. The CDR3 protein is CASSLVMGETGGRLFF. The CDR3 bases are TGTGCCAGCAGCTTAGTGATGGGCGAGACAGGGGGCAGACTGTTTTTT.

The rearrangement joins TRBV6-1 to TRBJ2-1; D remains unclear. CDR1 and CDR2 from the germline V gene are MNHNS and SASEGT. V was shortened by 2 bases and J by 8 bases, with 13 bases between the two germline ends. The CDR3 spans 14 residues. This chain's CDR3 is CASSELWKKDEQFF. For the CDR3, the DNA is TGTGCCAGCAGTGAACTATGGAAGAAGGATGAGCAGTTCTTC.